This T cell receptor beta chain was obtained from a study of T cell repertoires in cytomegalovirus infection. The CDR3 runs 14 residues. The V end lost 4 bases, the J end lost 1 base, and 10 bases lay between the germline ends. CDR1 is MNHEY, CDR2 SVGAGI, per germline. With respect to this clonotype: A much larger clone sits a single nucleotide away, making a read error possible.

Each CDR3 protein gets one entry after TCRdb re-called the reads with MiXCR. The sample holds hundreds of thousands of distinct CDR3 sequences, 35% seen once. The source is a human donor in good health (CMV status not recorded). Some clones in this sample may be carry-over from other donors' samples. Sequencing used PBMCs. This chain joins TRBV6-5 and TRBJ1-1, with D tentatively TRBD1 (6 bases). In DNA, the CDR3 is TGTGCCAGCAGTTGGACAGAAGCGAACACTGAAGCTTTCTTT. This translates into CASSWTEANTEAFF.